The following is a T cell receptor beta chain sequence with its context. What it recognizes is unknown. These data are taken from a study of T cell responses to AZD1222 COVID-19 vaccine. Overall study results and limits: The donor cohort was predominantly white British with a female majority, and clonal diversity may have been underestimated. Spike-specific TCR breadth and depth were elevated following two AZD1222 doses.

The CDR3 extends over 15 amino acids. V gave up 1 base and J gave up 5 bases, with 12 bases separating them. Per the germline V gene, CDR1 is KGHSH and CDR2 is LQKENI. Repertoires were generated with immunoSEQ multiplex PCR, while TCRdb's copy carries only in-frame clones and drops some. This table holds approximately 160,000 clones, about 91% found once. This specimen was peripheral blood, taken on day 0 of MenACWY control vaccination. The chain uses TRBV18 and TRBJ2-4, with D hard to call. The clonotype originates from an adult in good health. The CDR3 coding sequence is TGTGCCAGCTCACCACTTCTTCAAGATGAAAACATTCAGTACTTC. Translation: CASSPLLQDENIQYF.